This paragraph covers one TCR beta chain sequence. As yet, its antigen is unknown. This entry comes from a study of shared clonotypes between healthy human individuals. General observations from the study: Naive subsets, compared against memory subsets, generally had larger estimated richness values.

Sequenced by immunoSEQ multiplex PCR; TCRdb stores in-frame clones only, minus some. The sample holds 2,500,000 or so clones, about nine tenths seen once. This CDR3 has 14 residues. Germline lookup yields CDR1 MDHEN and CDR2 SYDVKM. Trimming at V came to 10 bases and at J to 5 bases, leaving 14 bases not matched to a gene. This sequence was found in a man in his late teens or twenties in good health. Some clones in this sample may be carry-over from other donors' samples. The gene calls are TRBV28 and TRBJ2-7, with 7 bases fitting TRBD2. Input material: naive CD4+ T cells from PBMCs. Specified subset: CD45RA+ positively selected. The DNA for the CDR3 is TGTGCCACCCGGGTCGGGGGGAGGACGGACGAGCAGTACTTC. Its protein is CATRVGGRTDEQYF.